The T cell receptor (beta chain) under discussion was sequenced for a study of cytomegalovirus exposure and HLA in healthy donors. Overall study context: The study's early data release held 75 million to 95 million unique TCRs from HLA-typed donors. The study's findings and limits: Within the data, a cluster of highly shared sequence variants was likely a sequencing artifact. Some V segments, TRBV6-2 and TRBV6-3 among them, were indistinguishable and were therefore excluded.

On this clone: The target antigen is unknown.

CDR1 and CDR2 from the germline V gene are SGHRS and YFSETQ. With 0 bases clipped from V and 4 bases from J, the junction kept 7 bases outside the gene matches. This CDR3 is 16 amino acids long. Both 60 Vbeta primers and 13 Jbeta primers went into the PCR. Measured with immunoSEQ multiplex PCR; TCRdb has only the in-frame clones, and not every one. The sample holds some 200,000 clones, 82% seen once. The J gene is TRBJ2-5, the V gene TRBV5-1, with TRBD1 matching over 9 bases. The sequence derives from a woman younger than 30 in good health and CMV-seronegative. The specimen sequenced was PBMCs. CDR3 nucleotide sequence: TGCGCCAGCAGCTTGGTGGGGACAGGGAAGGTAGAGACCCAGTACTTC. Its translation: CASSLVGTGKVETQYF.